This T cell receptor (beta chain) was sequenced in a study of early T cells in non-severe SARS-CoV-2 infection. Study overall: Bulk RNA from unsorted whole blood was sequenced; chains were unpaired.

Unique molecular identifiers were affixed to single, distinct cDNA molecules. TCRdb called the 5' RACE reads again in MiXCR, with one record for every CDR3 protein. The sample records about 83,000 distinct CDR3 sequences, around 13% being singletons. Trimming shortened V by 3 bases and J by 2 bases, and 12 bases separated the two germline ends. Germline V gives CDR1 SGHTA, CDR2 FQGTGA. CDR3 size: 15 residues. This clonotype rates as medium-sized. Its antigen is as yet unknown. Study-level points and caveats: Private and CD4 specificities were missed by VDJdb matching, skewed to anti-spike CD8.

This TCR derives from an adult who was a healthcare worker with PCR-confirmed SARS-CoV-2 infection or an uninfected control (not recorded which). Sequencing input: whole blood. The V gene is TRBV7-3, the J gene TRBJ2-3; D possibly uses TRBD1 or TRBD2 (5 bases each). For the CDR3, the DNA is TGTGCCAGCAGCTTTTGGGGGAACCCCACAGATACGCAGTATTTT. Amino acids: CASSFWGNPTDTQYF. The full variable domain, with the rest looked up from reference TRBV7-3 and TRBJ2-3, is GAGVSQTPSNKVTEKGKYVELRCDPISGHTALYWYRQSLGQGPEFLIYFQGTGAADDSGLPNDRFFAVRPEGSVSTLKIQRTERGDSAVYLCASSFWGNPTDTQYFGPGTRLTVL.